This T cell receptor beta chain was observed in a study of shared clonotypes between healthy human individuals. On the study more broadly: The study drew on a couple of women and a few men aged 18 to 49 as donors. Broader study findings: Between several donors, naive CD4 clonotypes were shared at a level of approximately 5%.

Regarding this clone: Its cognate antigen is unknown.

J gave up 4 bases and V 0 bases, and 6 bases lay outside the gene matches. In germline, CDR1 is SGDLS, CDR2 YYNGEE. CDR3 length: 15 residues. Negatively enriched CD4+ T cells were divided by CD45RA into naive and memory. Here immunoSEQ multiplex PCR was the method, and the copy in TCRdb shows in-frame clones only, minus some. Of approximately 1,500,000 clones in the sample, roughly 98% were seen once. This clonotype was obtained from a man aged 25 to 40 in good health. Sample: naive CD4+ T cells sorted from blood. Documented subset: CD45RA+ positively selected. J is TRBJ1-2 and V is TRBV9; 7 bases align to TRBD1. This CDR3 is CASSVEGGTAYGYTF. The DNA for the CDR3 is TGTGCCAGCAGCGTAGAGGGAGGGACAGCCTATGGCTACACCTTC.